The present T cell receptor beta chain was sequenced within a study of shared clonotypes between healthy human individuals. Looking at the study overall: CD4 naive and memory got three plates each, CD8 naive two, CD8 memory one.

Clones were sequenced by immunoSEQ multiplex PCR, and TCRdb holds only the in-frame ones, with some missing. The sample includes hundreds of thousands of clones, 95% to 98% of them seen just once. Selected positively for CCR7 and CD45RO-negative, naive CD8 cells excluded terminally differentiated effector memory CD45RA+ cells. The CDR3 has 13 amino acids. Germline V gene sequence: CDR1 SEHNR, CDR2 FQNEAQ (reference sequence). Trimming stripped 8 bases from V and 4 bases from J, with 13 bases between. This clonotype originated in a man aged 30 to 39 in good health. Sequenced sample: naive CD8+ T cells sorted from blood. V gene TRBV7-9 combines with J gene TRBJ2-3; D gene unclear. The CDR3 is CASSTIPSDTQYF. The DNA of the CDR3 is TGTGCCAGCTCCACTATCCCGTCAGATACGCAGTATTTT.